One TCR beta chain is described in this entry. This specimen belongs to a study of control samples from healthy donors and cancer patients. The CDR3 extends over 15 amino acids. The germline V gene encodes CDR1 SGHTA and CDR2 FQGNSA. The V gene lost 1 base and the J gene lost 4 bases, with 11 bases spanning the gap. TCRdb's copy holds only in-frame clones and misses some; the assay was immunoSEQ multiplex PCR. The profile shows 100,000 to 120,000 clones, around 80% of them singletons. Sample: blood. The chain carries TRBV7-2 and TRBJ1-5; D uncertain. This TCR derives from a man aged 18 to 29 in good health. CDR3 sequence: CASSLESGDNQPQHF. The CDR3 DNA follows: TGTGCCAGCAGCTTAGAGTCGGGAGATAATCAGCCCCAGCATTTT.